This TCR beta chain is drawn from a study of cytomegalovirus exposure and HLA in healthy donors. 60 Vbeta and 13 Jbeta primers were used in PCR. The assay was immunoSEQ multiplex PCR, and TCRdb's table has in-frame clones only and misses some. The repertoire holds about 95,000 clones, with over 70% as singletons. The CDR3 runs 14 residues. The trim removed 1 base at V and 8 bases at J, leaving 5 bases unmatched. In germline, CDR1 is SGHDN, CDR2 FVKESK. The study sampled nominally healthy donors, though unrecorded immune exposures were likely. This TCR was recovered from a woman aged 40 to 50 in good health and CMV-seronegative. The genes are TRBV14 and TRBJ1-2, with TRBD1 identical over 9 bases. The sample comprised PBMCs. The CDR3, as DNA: TGTGCCAGCAGCCAAGCGGGACAGGGAATAGGCTACACCTTC. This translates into CASSQAGQGIGYTF.